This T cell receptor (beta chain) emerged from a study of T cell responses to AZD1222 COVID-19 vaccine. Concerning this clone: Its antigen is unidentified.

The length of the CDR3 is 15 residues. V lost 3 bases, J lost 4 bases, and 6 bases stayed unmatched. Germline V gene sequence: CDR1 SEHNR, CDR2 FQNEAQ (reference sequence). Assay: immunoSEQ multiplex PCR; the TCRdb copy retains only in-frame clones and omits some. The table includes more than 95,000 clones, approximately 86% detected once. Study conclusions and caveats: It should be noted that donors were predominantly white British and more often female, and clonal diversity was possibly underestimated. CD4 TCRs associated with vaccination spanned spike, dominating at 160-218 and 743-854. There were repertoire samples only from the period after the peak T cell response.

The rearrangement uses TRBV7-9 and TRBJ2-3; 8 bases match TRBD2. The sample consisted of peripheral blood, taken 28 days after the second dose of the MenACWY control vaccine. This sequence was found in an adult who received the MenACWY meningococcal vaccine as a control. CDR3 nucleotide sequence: TGTGCCAGCAGCTTGACTAGCGAATCGCCAGATACGCAGTATTTT. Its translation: CASSLTSESPDTQYF.